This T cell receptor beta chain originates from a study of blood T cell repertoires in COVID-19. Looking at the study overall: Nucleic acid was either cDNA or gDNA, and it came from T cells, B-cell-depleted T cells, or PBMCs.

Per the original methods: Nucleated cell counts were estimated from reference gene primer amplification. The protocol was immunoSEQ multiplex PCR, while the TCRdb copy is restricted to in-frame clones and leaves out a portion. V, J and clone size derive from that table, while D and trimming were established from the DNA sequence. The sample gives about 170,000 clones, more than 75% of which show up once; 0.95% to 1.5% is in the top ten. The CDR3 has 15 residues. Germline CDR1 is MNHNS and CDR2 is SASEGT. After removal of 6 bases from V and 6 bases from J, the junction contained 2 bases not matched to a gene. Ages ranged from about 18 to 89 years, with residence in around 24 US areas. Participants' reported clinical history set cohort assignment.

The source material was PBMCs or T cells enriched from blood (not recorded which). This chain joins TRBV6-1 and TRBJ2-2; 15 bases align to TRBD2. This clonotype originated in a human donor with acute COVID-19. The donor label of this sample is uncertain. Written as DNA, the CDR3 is TGTGCCAGCAGGAGGACTAGCGGGGGGGCCGGGGAGCTGTTTTTT. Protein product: CASRRTSGGAGELFF.